Shown below are 20 T cell receptor beta chains from a single sample sequenced in a study of regulatory T cells in long-lasting Graves disease (dated by TCRdb to the early 2020s). According to the study, the label for this sample's time point signals: newly diagnosed GD, antithyroid drugs for less than 3 months. For both TCR sequencing and RNA sequencing, RNA was extracted from PBMCs in TRIzol. Receptor libraries were prepared by multiplex PCR. Sequencing instrument: Illumina HiSeq 4000. CDR3 regions were amplified by Arm-PCR with iRepertoire HTBI primers to construct TCR beta libraries. Through fastp at Q25 and MiXCR, TCRdb rebuilt clones from the public reads, retaining in-frame beta chains. Each entry merges the rows of one CDR3 protein and shows their most common DNA and genes. The sample yields some 200,000 distinct CDR3 sequences; roughly a fifth were counted once. The ten most abundant clones make up roughly 12% of the sample.

The same data also went into a second study, on T cells in Graves' hyperthyroidism and ophthalmopathy.

Sequenced here: peripheral blood mononuclear cells (PBMCs), sampled at new diagnosis, from a patient treated with antithyroid drugs. These receptors all stem from a woman in her 30s with Graves disease. Donor details come from another sample of the same person, matched by shared clones.

This clonotype was recorded many times. The chain carries TRBV7-9 and TRBJ1-1; TRBD1 aligns across 7 bases. CDR1 is SEHNR, CDR2 FQNEAQ, per germline (reference sequence). With 6 bases clipped from V and 2 bases from J, the junction kept 6 bases outside the gene matches. The CDR3 sequence is 14 residues long. DNA for the CDR3: TGTGCCAGCAGACCGTGGGACAGCAACACTGAAGCTTTCTTT. Its translation is CASRPWDSNTEAFF.

In this sample, this clonotype turned up many times. This rearrangement joins TRBV6-1 to TRBJ2-2; 8 positions agree with TRBD2. Per the germline V gene, CDR1 is MNHNS and CDR2 is SASEGT. The CDR3 is 14 residues long. V lost 11 bases to trimming and J lost 3 bases; unmatched junction nucleotides: 8. The CDR3 coding sequence is TGTGCCGTCGGGGGGGGGGACTACACCGGGGAGCTGTTTTTT. It translates to CAVGGGDYTGELFF.

This clonotype was counted at least ten times. The genes are TRBV3-1 and TRBJ1-1; D may be TRBD1 (5 bases). This CDR3 region has 15 residues. V lost 0 bases to trimming and J lost 4 bases, with 12 bases between them. Germline V gene data show CDR1 as LGHDT and CDR2 as YNNKEL (reference sequence). Written as DNA, the CDR3 is TGTGCCAGCAGCCAAGAATTGGGCAGGGCCACTGAAGCTTTCTTT. Translation gives CASSQELGRATEAFF.

This clonotype occurred a few times. Sequence at one end of the junction differs from germline and may be a read error. The chain is built from TRBV3-1 and TRBJ2-1; D uncertain. The CDR3 runs 14 residues. From germline, CDR1 is LGHDT and CDR2 YNNKEL (reference sequence). CDR3 DNA: TGTGCCAGCAGCCAGGACCCCTCCTACAATGAGCGGTTCTTC. Its translation is CASSQDPSYNERFF.

This clonotype showed up just a few times. The V and J genes are TRBV19 and TRBJ2-1; D is uncertain. CDR3 length: 15 residues. CDR1 and CDR2 (germline): LNHDA, SQIVND (reference sequence). The V and J ends lost 5 bases and 0 bases respectively, with 11 bases between them. This CDR3 is CASSLSGNSYNEQFF. The CDR3 DNA reads as TGTGCCAGTAGTCTTAGTGGGAACTCCTACAATGAGCAGTTCTTC.

This clonotype was counted at least ten times. The rearrangement uses TRBV19 and TRBJ1-1; 8 nucleotides align to TRBD1. The V gene end was trimmed by 7 bases and the J gene end by 3 bases; junction bases not matched to a gene: 4. Germline V gene sequence: CDR1 LNHDA, CDR2 SQIVND (reference sequence). CDR3 length: 13 residues. The CDR3 coding sequence is TGTGCCAGTACAGGGGGCCGTTACACTGAAGCTTTCTTT. It encodes CASTGGRYTEAFF.

This clonotype was observed many times. The CDR3 protein is CASSLQLQQNTEAFF. For the CDR3, the DNA is TGCGCCAGCAGCTTACAGCTCCAACAGAACACTGAAGCTTTCTTT. V and J are TRBV5-1 and TRBJ1-1; no reliable D call. The V and J ends lost 2 bases and 1 base respectively, with 12 bases between them. In germline, CDR1 is SGHRS, CDR2 YFSETQ. This CDR3 spans 15 amino acids.

This clonotype was found many times. The chain links TRBV6-2 or TRBV6-3 to TRBJ1-1; weak D call: TRBD1 (5 bases). The V gene's germline CDR1 is MNHEY and CDR2 SVGEGT. There are 14 residues in the CDR3. Trimming removed 6 bases from V and 0 bases from J, with 11 bases in between. CDR3 sequence (DNA): TGTGCCAGCAGCCGGACACGTATGAACACTGAAGCTTTCTTT. It yields the protein CASSRTRMNTEAFF.

The chain is built from TRBV19 and TRBJ1-1, with D unresolved. The CDR3 covers 13 residues. V was pared by 4 bases and J by 1 base, with 7 bases between. CDR1 is LNHDA and CDR2 is SQIVND in the germline V gene (reference sequence). The CDR3 is CASSRKKNTEAFF. As DNA, the CDR3 is TGTGCCAGTAGTAGAAAGAAGAACACTGAAGCTTTCTTT.

In its sample, this clonotype was seen a few times. The conserved phenylalanine or tryptophan normally closing the CDR3 is absent here, so this likely arose from a read error. J is TRBJ1-1 and V is TRBV30; D is unresolved. Trimming took off 0 bases at V and 4 bases at J, with 12 bases between the two ends. Germline V CDR1 and CDR2: GTSNPN, SVGIG (reference sequence). The CDR3 contains 14 residues. Here the CDR3 reads CAWSVDGGSTEAFL. In DNA form, the CDR3 reads TGTGCCTGGAGTGTCGACGGCGGGAGCACTGAAGCTTTCCTT.

The table lists this clonotype with many counts. The chain links TRBV4-2 to TRBJ1-6; possibly TRBD1 for D (6 bases). The CDR3 totals 15 residues. V was cut by 1 base and J by 7 bases, with 11 bases left in between. The germline V gene encodes CDR1 LGHNA and CDR2 YNFKEQ. The CDR3 reads CASSQARGQNSPLHF. CDR3 DNA sequence: TGTGCCAGCAGCCAAGCCCGAGGACAGAATTCACCCCTCCACTTT.

This clonotype was observed a handful of times. The chain links TRBV6-1 to TRBJ2-2; D assignment may be TRBD1 or TRBD2 (5 bases each). Germline CDR1 MNHNS, CDR2 SASEGT. CDR3 length equals 13 residues. The V gene lost 6 bases and the J gene lost 4 bases, with 9 bases spanning the gap. This chain's CDR3 is CASRRDGTGELFF. The CDR3 DNA is TGTGCCAGCAGAAGGGACGGCACCGGGGAGCTGTTTTTT.

This clonotype was recorded at least ten times. The genes are TRBV6-1 and TRBJ1-4; D might be TRBD1 (6 bases). V was clipped by 5 bases and J by 3 bases, with 10 bases between them. Germline V gene lookup returns CDR1 MNHNS and CDR2 SASEGT. The CDR3 sequence is 14 residues long. The CDR3 DNA sequence: TGTGCCAGCAGTCAGGGGAGGTCTAATGAAAAACTGTTTTTT. Translated, it gives CASSQGRSNEKLFF.

The chain joins TRBV9 to TRBJ2-1, with 9 bases matching TRBD2. Unmatched junction bases numbered 11, after V lost 4 bases and J lost 9 bases. The CDR3 is made up of 15 amino acids. CDR1 and CDR2 from the germline V gene are SGDLS and YYNGEE. For the CDR3, the DNA is TGTGCCAGCAGCAAAACTAGCGGGTTTTTATCTGAGCAGTTCTTC. Its translation is CASSKTSGFLSEQFF. The whole variable domain, filled in from reference TRBV9 and TRBJ2-1, reads DSGVTQTPKHLITATGQRVTLRCSPRSGDLSVYWYQQSLDQGLQFLIQYYNGEERAKGNILERFSAQQFPDLHSELNLSSLELGDSALYFCASSKTSGFLSEQFFGPGTRLTVL.

This chain connects TRBV24-1 to TRBJ1-1, with D possibly TRBD1 on 5 matching bases. V lost 7 bases and J 7 bases, leaving 15 bases between the germline ends. The germline gives CDR1 KGHDR, CDR2 SFDVKD. The CDR3 totals 13 residues. This chain's CDR3 is CATRTRAGNEAFF. CDR3 nucleotides: TGTGCCACCAGAACACGGGCAGGGAATGAAGCTTTCTTT.

In this sample, this clonotype turned up a few times. V and J are TRBV20-1 and TRBJ1-3; D possibly corresponds to TRBD1 (5 bases). Per germline, CDR1 DFQATT and CDR2 SNEGSKA (reference sequence). With 2 bases removed from V and 0 bases from J, the gap between germline ends came to 14 bases. The length of the CDR3 is 16 residues. Written as DNA, the CDR3 is TGCAGTGCTAGACGCCCGACAGCGAGCTCTGGAAACACCATATATTTT. It codes for CSARRPTASSGNTIYF.

With respect to this clonotype: A much larger clone sits a single nucleotide away, making a read error possible. The rearrangement links TRBV7-2 to TRBJ1-2, with D perhaps TRBD1 (5 bases). In germline, CDR1 is SGHTA, CDR2 FQGNSA. The V end lost 5 bases, the J end lost 5 bases, and 18 bases lay between the germline ends. The CDR3 has 15 residues. Written as DNA, the CDR3 is TGTGCCAGCAGCCAAAGGGACCTCAGAAAATATGGCTACACCTTC. This encodes CASSQRDLRKYGYTF. The whole variable domain, remainder taken from reference TRBV7-2 and TRBJ1-2, is GAGVSQSPSNKVTEKGKDVELRCDPISGHTALYWYRQSLGQGLEFLIYFQGNSAPDKSGLPSDRFSAERTGGSVSTLTIQRTQQEDSAVYLCASSQRDLRKYGYTFGSGTRLTVV.

The sample holds many counts of this clonotype. This rearrangement joins TRBV6-2 or TRBV6-3 to TRBJ1-1; the D gene is possibly TRBD1 (6 bases). The CDR3 has 14 residues. Trimming removed 6 bases at V and 0 bases at J, with 11 bases between. The germline gives CDR1 MNHEY, CDR2 SVGEGT. CDR3 region: CASRPGQLNTEAFF. As DNA, the CDR3 is TGTGCCAGCAGGCCCGGACAGCTGAACACTGAAGCTTTCTTT.

This clonotype was found many times. The chain has TRBV2 and TRBJ2-3, with a possible D match to TRBD2 (5 bases). The V end lost 4 bases, the J end lost 0 bases, and 11 bases lay between the germline ends. Germline V CDR1 and CDR2: SNHLY, FYNNEI. The CDR3 is 15 residues long. DNA of the CDR3: TGTGCCAGCAGTGGGACTCGAACGAGCACAGATACGCAGTATTTT. Amino acid sequence: CASSGTRTSTDTQYF.

As regards this clonotype: A much larger clone is a single base away; this may be a read error. The genes are TRBV11-2 and TRBJ2-1; possibly TRBD2 for D (5 bases). There are 15 residues in the CDR3. Germline V gives CDR1 SGHAT, CDR2 FQNNGV. CDR3 nucleotides: TGCGCCAGCAGCCAAGATGAGGGATCCTACAATGAGCGGTTCTTC. It codes for CASSQDEGSYNERFF.